This is a list of T cell receptor beta chains from one sample in a study of a mutant IDH1 vaccine in newly diagnosed glioma. Clones were sequenced by immunoSEQ multiplex PCR, and TCRdb holds only the in-frame ones, with some missing. Of roughly 68,000 clones listed, more than 65% were seen once; the top ten hold roughly 8%. Sequences were derived from PBMCs, sampled from a glioma patient treated with radiotherapy, temozolomide or both. These receptors came from a man in his fifties or sixties with glioma. CDR3s include the opening cysteine and the closing phenylalanine or tryptophan. A D gene is named only where the DNA matches it firmly. For some rows the clone size is stated as once, few or many, or as a class when expanded; others skip it.

J gene,clone size,V gene,D gene,CDR3 protein,CDR3 DNA
TRBJ1-4,-,TRBV5-1,-,CASSLNRRDNEKLFF,TGCGCCAGCAGCTTGAACCGCAGGGATAATGAAAAACTGTTTTTT
TRBJ2-2,-,TRBV27,TRBD2,CASRRTSGGEGGELFF,TGTGCCAGCAGACGGACTAGCGGGGGGGAGGGCGGGGAGCTGTTTTTT
TRBJ1-5,-,TRBV18,TRBD1,CASSLTGGEAQPQHF,TGTGCCAGCTCACTTACAGGGGGAGAAGCTCAGCCCCAGCATTTT
TRBJ1-6,-,TRBV9,-,CASSELSGDSPLHF,TGTGCCAGCAGCGAGTTATCAGGGGATTCACCCCTCCACTTT
TRBJ2-5,-,TRBV10-1,TRBD1,CASSLTGGVLQRQETQYF,TGCGCCAGCAGCTTGACAGGGGGGGTTTTACAAAGACAAGAGACCCAGTACTTC
TRBJ2-1,-,TRBV7-6,TRBD2,CASSFAGGYNEQFF,TGTGCCAGCAGCTTTGCGGGGGGTTACAATGAGCAGTTCTTC
TRBJ2-2,-,TRBV9,TRBD2,CASSVAPLTSGGGTGELFF,TGTGCCAGCAGCGTAGCTCCCCTTACTAGCGGGGGGGGAACCGGGGAGCTGTTTTTT
TRBJ1-5,-,TRBV5-1,-,CASSSGLRNQPQHF,TGCGCCAGCAGCTCGGGACTTAGGAATCAGCCCCAGCATTTT
TRBJ1-1,-,TRBV9,-,CASSVVGYGTEAFF,TGTGCCAGCAGCGTAGTGGGATATGGGACTGAAGCTTTCTTT
TRBJ1-1,-,TRBV7-9,-,CASSSITGRNTEAFF,TGTGCCAGCAGCTCTATAACAGGAAGGAACACTGAAGCTTTCTTT
TRBJ2-7,-,TRBV4-3,-,CASSRDVDQSYEQYF,TGCGCCAGCAGCCGGGACGTAGACCAATCCTACGAGCAGTACTTC
TRBJ2-5,-,TRBV6-5,-,CASSRALRRQETQYF,TGTGCCAGCAGTCGCGCATTGCGGAGGCAAGAGACCCAGTACTTC
TRBJ2-3,-,TRBV6-5,-,CASSTTTDTQYF,TGTGCCAGCAGTACTACCACAGATACGCAGTATTTT
TRBJ2-1,-,TRBV19,-,CASSTSGTRERNEQFF,TGTGCCAGTAGTACCTCCGGGACCCGAGAGCGGAATGAGCAGTTCTTC
TRBJ1-5,-,TRBV27,-,CASSLQGRNQPQHF,TGTGCCAGCAGTTTGCAGGGACGCAATCAGCCCCAGCATTTT
TRBJ1-5,-,TRBV19,-,CASSINRGVGQPQHF,TGTGCCAGTAGTATAAATAGAGGGGTCGGGCAGCCCCAGCATTTT
TRBJ2-1,once,TRBV9,TRBD2,CASSVSGTSGGYNEQFF,TGTGCCAGCAGCGTTTCCGGGACTAGCGGGGGTTACAATGAGCAGTTCTTC
TRBJ1-5,-,TRBV6-5,TRBD1,CASSYSQGGTAPQHF,TGTGCCAGCAGTTACTCGCAGGGGGGGACTGCGCCCCAGCATTTT
TRBJ2-7,-,TRBV28,TRBD1,CASSSPLRQGAYEQYF,TGTGCCAGCAGTTCTCCGCTGCGACAGGGCGCCTACGAGCAGTACTTC
TRBJ2-7,-,TRBV19,-,CASSLRDTYEQYF,TGTGCCAGTAGCCTCCGGGACACTTACGAGCAGTACTTC
TRBJ1-4,-,TRBV20-1,-,CSATVPEKLFF,TGCAGTGCTACCGTGCCCGAAAAACTGTTTTTT
TRBJ1-1,-,TRBV6-5,-,CASSYPGENTEAFF,TGTGCCAGCAGTTACCCAGGCGAGAACACTGAAGCTTTCTTT
TRBJ1-1,-,TRBV7-9,-,CASSGARETEAFF,TGTGCCAGCAGCGGAGCCCGGGAGACTGAAGCTTTCTTT
TRBJ1-4,-,TRBV7-9,-,CASSLGGDGEKLFF,TGTGCCAGCAGCTTGGGGGGTGACGGTGAAAAACTGTTTTTT
TRBJ1-1,-,TRBV19,-,CASRGSSSNTEAFF,TGTGCCAGCCGAGGTAGTTCGAGTAACACTGAAGCTTTCTTT
TRBJ2-5,once,TRBV7-2,-,CASSFRGYETQYF,TGTGCCAGCAGCTTCAGGGGTTACGAGACCCAGTACTTC
TRBJ2-2,medium-sized,TRBV30,TRBD2,CAWGGGLAGTGELFF,TGTGCCTGGGGAGGGGGACTAGCGGGAACCGGGGAGCTGTTTTTT
TRBJ1-1,few,TRBV5-1,-,CASSPLEGGVNTEAFF,TGCGCCAGCAGCCCGCTGGAGGGGGGAGTGAACACTGAAGCTTTCTTT
TRBJ1-1,-,TRBV27,-,CASGTQRNTEAFF,TGTGCCAGCGGAACACAGAGGAACACTGAAGCTTTCTTT
TRBJ1-5,-,TRBV9,-,CASSPPGWAQPQHF,TGTGCCAGCAGCCCACCCGGTTGGGCACAGCCCCAGCATTTT
TRBJ2-3,once,TRBV19,TRBD2,CASSPRGIAGSGTQYF,TGTGCCAGTAGTCCTCGGGGGATAGCGGGGTCTGGGACGCAGTATTTT